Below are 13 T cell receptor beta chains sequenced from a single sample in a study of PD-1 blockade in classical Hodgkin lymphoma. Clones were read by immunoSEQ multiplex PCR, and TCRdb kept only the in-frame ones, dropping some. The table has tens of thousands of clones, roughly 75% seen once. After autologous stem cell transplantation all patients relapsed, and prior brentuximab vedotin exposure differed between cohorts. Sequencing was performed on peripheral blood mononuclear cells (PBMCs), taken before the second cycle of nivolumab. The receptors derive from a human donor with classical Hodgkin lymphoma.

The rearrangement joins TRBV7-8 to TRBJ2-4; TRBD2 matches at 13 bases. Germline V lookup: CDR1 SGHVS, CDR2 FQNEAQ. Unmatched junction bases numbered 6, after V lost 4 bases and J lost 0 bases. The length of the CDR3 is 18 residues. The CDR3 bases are TGTGCCAGCAGCTCCCGGACTAGCGGGGGCCTAGCCAAAAACATTCAGTACTTC. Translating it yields CASSSRTSGGLAKNIQYF.

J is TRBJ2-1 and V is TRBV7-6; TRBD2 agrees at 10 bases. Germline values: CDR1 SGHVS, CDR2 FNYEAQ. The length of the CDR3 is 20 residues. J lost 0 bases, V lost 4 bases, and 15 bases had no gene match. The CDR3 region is CASSSNTPGLALSSYNEQFF. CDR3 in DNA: TGTGCCAGCAGCTCCAACACCCCGGGACTAGCGTTGAGCTCCTACAATGAGCAGTTCTTC.

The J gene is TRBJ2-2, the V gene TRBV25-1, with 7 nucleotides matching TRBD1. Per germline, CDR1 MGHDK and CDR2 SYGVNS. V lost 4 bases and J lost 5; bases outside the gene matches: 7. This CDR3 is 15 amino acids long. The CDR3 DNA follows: TGTGCCAGCAGTGTCCGACAGGGTGGAACCGGGGAGCTGTTTTTT. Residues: CASSVRQGGTGELFF.

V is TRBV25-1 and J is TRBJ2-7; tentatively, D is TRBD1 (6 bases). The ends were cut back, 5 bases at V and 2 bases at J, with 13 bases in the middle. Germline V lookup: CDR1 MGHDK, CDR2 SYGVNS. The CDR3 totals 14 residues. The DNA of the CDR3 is TGTGCCAGCAGTAACCGGGACATGCCCTACGAGCAGTACTTC. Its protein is CASSNRDMPYEQYF.

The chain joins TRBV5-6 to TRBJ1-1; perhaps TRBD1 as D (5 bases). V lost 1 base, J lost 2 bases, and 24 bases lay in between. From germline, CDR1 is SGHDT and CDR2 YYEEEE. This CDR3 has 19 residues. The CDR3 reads CASSLFIISGTKPNTEAFF. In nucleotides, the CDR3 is TGTGCCAGCAGCTTGTTTATTATTAGTGGGACGAAACCAAACACTGAAGCTTTCTTT.

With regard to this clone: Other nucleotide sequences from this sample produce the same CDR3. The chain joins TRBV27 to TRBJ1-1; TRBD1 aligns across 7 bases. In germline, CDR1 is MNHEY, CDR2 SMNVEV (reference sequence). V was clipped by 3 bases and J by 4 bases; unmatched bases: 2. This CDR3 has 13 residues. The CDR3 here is CASSFQGGTEAFF. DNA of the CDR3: TGTGCCAGCAGTTTTCAGGGGGGCACTGAAGCTTTCTTT.

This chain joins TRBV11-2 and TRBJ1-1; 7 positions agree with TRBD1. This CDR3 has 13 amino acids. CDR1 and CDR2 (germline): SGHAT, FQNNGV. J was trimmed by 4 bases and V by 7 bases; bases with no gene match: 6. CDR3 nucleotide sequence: TGTGCCAGCATCCGGGACAGAGCCACTGAAGCTTTCTTT. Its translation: CASIRDRATEAFF.

CDR3 sequence: CASSLLGRAETQYF. As DNA, the CDR3 is TGTGCCAGCAGTCTCCTAGGTAGGGCAGAGACCCAGTACTTC. The rearrangement uses TRBV5-5 and TRBJ2-5; no clear D. Germline V gives CDR1 SGHKS, CDR2 YYEKEE (reference sequence). Trimming removed 5 bases at V and 4 bases at J, with 15 bases between. The CDR3 has 14 amino acids.

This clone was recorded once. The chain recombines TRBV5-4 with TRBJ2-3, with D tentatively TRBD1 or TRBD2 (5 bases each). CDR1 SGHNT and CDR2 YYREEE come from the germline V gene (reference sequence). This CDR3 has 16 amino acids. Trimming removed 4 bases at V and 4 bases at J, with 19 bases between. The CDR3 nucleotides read TGTGCCAGCAGCGGGGGACGGCGGAACGCAGCAGATACGCAGTATTTT. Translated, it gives CASSGGRRNAADTQYF.

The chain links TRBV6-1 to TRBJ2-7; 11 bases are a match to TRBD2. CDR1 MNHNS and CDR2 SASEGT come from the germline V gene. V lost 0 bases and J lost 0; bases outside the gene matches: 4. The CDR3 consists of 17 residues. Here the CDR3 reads CASSEAPLAGGSYEQYF. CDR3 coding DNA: TGTGCCAGCAGTGAAGCGCCCCTAGCGGGGGGCTCCTACGAGCAGTACTTC.

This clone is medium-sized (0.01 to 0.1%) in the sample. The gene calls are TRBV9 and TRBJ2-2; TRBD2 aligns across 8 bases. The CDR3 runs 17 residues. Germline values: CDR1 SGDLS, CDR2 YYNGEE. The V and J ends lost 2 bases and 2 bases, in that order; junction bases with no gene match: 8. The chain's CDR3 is CASSVSRGGTNTGELFF. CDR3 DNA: TGTGCCAGCAGCGTTAGTCGGGGGGGAACAAACACCGGGGAGCTGTTTTTT.

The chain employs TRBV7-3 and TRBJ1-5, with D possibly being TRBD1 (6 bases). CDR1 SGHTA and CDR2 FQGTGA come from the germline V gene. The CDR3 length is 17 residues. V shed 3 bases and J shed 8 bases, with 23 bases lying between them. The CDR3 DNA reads TGTGCCAGCAGCTTTTTCTCAAGCTGGGGGGGCATGGAGCCCCAGCATTTT. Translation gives CASSFFSSWGGMEPQHF.

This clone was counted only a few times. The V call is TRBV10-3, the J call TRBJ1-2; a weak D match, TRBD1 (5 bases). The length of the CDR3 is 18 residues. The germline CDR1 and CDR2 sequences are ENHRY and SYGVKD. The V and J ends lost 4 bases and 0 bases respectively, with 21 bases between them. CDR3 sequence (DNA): TGTGCCATCAGTGCGCCCCCGGTAGGGACCTGGACTAACTATGGCTACACCTTC. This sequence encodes CAISAPPVGTWTNYGYTF.